A single sample is the source of the 8 T cell receptor beta chains below, sequenced in a study of T cell responses to AZD1222 COVID-19 vaccine. TCRdb keeps only in-frame clones here, not all; method: immunoSEQ multiplex PCR. The sample shows roughly 140,000 clones, more than 85% of them seen only once. The source was peripheral blood, collected after recovery from COVID-19. These receptors originate from an adult who had recovered from COVID-19.

The chain combines TRBV13 with TRBJ2-5, with 7 positions matching TRBD2. From germline, CDR1 is PRHDT and CDR2 FYEKMQ (reference sequence). The CDR3 totals 17 residues. J gave up 3 bases and V 4 bases, and 14 bases lay outside the gene matches. CDR3 in amino acids: CASSSKVGGSGKETQYF. CDR3 coding DNA: TGTGCCAGCAGCTCTAAGGTCGGGGGGTCGGGAAAAGAGACCCAGTACTTC.

The chain is built from TRBV11-2 and TRBJ1-5; D remains ambiguous. CDR1 is SGHAT, CDR2 FQNNGV, per germline. The length of the CDR3 is 14 residues. V was clipped by 1 base and J by 4 bases, with 8 bases between them. The CDR3 protein is CASSLGTANQPQHF. The CDR3 nucleotides are TGTGCCAGCAGCTTAGGAACGGCGAATCAGCCCCAGCATTTT.

The CDR3, as DNA: TGTGCCAGCAGCGGTACCATGTGGGACAACCACGAGCAGTACTTC. It encodes CASSGTMWDNHEQYF. V and J are TRBV11-1 and TRBJ2-7; a weak D match, TRBD1 (6 bases). This CDR3 has 15 amino acids. The ends were cut back, 5 bases at V and 5 bases at J, with 19 bases in the middle. Germline V gene lookup returns CDR1 SGHAT and CDR2 FQDESV (reference sequence). Variable domain in full (rest from reference TRBV11-1 and TRBJ2-7): EAEVAQSPRYKITEKSQAVAFWCDPISGHATLYWYRQILGQGPELLVQFQDESVVDDSQLPKDRFSAERLKGVDSTLKIQPAELGDSAMYLCASSGTMWDNHEQYFGPGTRLTVT.

J is TRBJ1-4 and V is TRBV29-1, with 9 positions matching TRBD1. The V segment lost 7 bases and the J segment 8 bases; nucleotides outside the gene matches: 8. Looked up from germline, CDR1 is SQVTM and CDR2 is ANQGSEA. There are 13 residues in the CDR3. CDR3 in amino acids: CSGVTGGGEKLFF. The CDR3 DNA is TGCAGCGGGGTGACAGGGGGAGGCGAAAAACTGTTTTTT.

This clone was seen more than once but under ten times. This chain connects TRBV10-3 to TRBJ1-2; 9 nucleotides line up with TRBD1. CDR1 is ENHRY, CDR2 SYGVKD, per germline. The CDR3 is 16 amino acids. V trimming: 0 bases; J trimming: 6 bases; junction bases outside the gene matches: 8. The CDR3: CAISESGTGGFDGYTF. The CDR3 nucleotides read TGTGCCATCAGTGAGTCAGGTACAGGGGGCTTTGATGGCTACACCTTC.

The chain couples TRBV7-2 to TRBJ1-4; D is ambiguous. Germline CDR1 SGHTA, CDR2 FQGNSA. Trimming removed 3 bases from V and 6 bases from J, with 11 bases in between. CDR3 length equals 14 residues. CDR3 loop: CASSLRVGDEKLFF. In DNA, the CDR3 is TGTGCCAGCAGCTTGAGGGTTGGGGATGAAAAACTGTTTTTT.

This chain links TRBV19 with TRBJ2-1; TRBD1 matches 7 bases. CDR3 length: 15 residues. Germline CDR1 is LNHDA and CDR2 is SQIVND (reference sequence). Germline trimming cut 3 bases from V and 1 base from J; bases unmatched to any gene: 3. CDR3 residues: CASSIGQESYNEQFF. The CDR3 nucleotides are TGTGCCAGTAGTATCGGACAGGAGTCCTACAATGAGCAGTTCTTC.

This rearrangement joins TRBV3-1 (or the pseudogene TRBV3-2) to TRBJ2-3; TRBD1 might be the D (5 bases). The CDR3 runs to 16 residues. The V end lost 2 bases, the J end lost 2 bases, and 14 bases lay between the germline ends. Germline CDR1 and CDR2: LGHDT and YNNKEL (reference sequence). The CDR3 reads CASSQSIRATTDTQYF. The CDR3 region has the DNA TGTGCCAGCAGCCAATCCATCAGGGCTACCACAGATACGCAGTATTTT.